The 19 T cell receptor beta chains reported below all come from one sample, sequenced in a study of siplizumab effects on memory and regulatory T cells. Clones were sequenced by immunoSEQ multiplex PCR, and TCRdb holds only the in-frame ones, with some missing. Here the sample spans some 100,000 clones, about 93% being singletons. The specimen was Tregs sorted from blood. The receptor source for this set is a human donor in good health.

The gene calls are TRBV5-5 and TRBJ2-5, with 7 nucleotides matching TRBD1. CDR1 is SGHKS and CDR2 is YYEKEE in the germline V gene (reference sequence). Germline trimming cut 0 bases from V and 14 bases from J; bases unmatched to any gene: 10. The CDR3 has 13 residues. CDR3 protein: CASSLGTGTHPYF. CDR3 sequence (DNA): TGTGCCAGCAGCTTGGGGACAGGAACCCACCCTTACTTC. The entire variable domain, with the rest obtained from reference TRBV5-5 and TRBJ2-5, is as follows: DAGVTQSPTHLIKTRGQQVTLRCSPISGHKSVSWYQQVLGQGPQFIFQYYEKEERGRGNFPDRFSARQFPNYSSELNVNALLLGDSALYLCASSLGTGTHPYFGPGTRLLVL.

CDR3 nucleotides: TGCGCCAGCAGCTTAATAGGGGCCTATGGCTACACCTTC. This translates into CASSLIGAYGYTF. The rearrangement links TRBV5-1 to TRBJ1-2; weak D call: TRBD1 (5 bases). Germline V gene sequence: CDR1 SGHRS, CDR2 YFSETQ. The length of the CDR3 is 13 residues. The germline V and J ends were trimmed by 2 bases and 4 bases, with 9 bases remaining between them. The full variable domain, in which reference TRBV5-1 and TRBJ1-2 provide the parts outside the CDR3, is KAGVTQTPRYLIKTRGQQVTLSCSPISGHRSVSWYQQTPGQGLQFLFEYFSETQRNKGNFPGRFSGRQFSNSRSEMNVSTLELGDSALYLCASSLIGAYGYTFGSGTRLTVV.

This clone was counted a single time. The CDR3 loop reads CASSLLQGVGEKLFF. The CDR3 nucleotides are TGTGCCAGCAGCTTATTGCAGGGGGTTGGTGAAAAACTGTTTTTT. The gene calls are TRBV11-2 and TRBJ1-4; TRBD1 agrees at 7 bases. Germline V gene sequence: CDR1 SGHAT, CDR2 FQNNGV. CDR3 length: 15 amino acids. The J segment lost 7 bases and the V segment lost 2 bases, leaving 7 bases of the junction unmatched.

This clone was seen once. This rearrangement joins TRBV30 to TRBJ2-7, with 10 bases identical to TRBD1. The CDR3 runs 15 residues. After removal of 2 bases from V and 6 bases from J, the junction contained 10 bases not matched to a gene. The germline gives CDR1 GTSNPN, CDR2 SVGIG (reference sequence). The CDR3 region is CAWSKRRDRGSEQYF. In DNA, the CDR3 is TGTGCCTGGAGTAAAAGACGGGACAGGGGCTCCGAGCAGTACTTC.

The chain joins TRBV5-1 to TRBJ2-7; unclear D gene. Germline loops: CDR1 SGHRS, CDR2 YFSETQ. The CDR3 has 14 amino acids. V lost 2 bases to trimming and J lost 6 bases, with 15 bases between them. CDR3: CASSFSGPLGEQYF. The CDR3 DNA reads as TGCGCCAGCAGCTTTTCAGGTCCCTTGGGCGAGCAGTACTTC.

The V call is TRBV7-9, the J call TRBJ2-7; D is perhaps TRBD1 (5 bases). CDR1 and CDR2 (germline): SEHNR, FQNEAQ (reference sequence). This CDR3 has 14 residues. V gave up 5 bases and J gave up 2 bases, with 13 bases separating them. The CDR3 sequence is CASSPHARAYEQYF. Written as DNA, the CDR3 is TGTGCCAGCAGCCCTCATGCCAGGGCCTACGAGCAGTACTTC.

J is TRBJ2-3 and V is TRBV18, with TRBD2 identical over 7 bases. In germline, CDR1 is KGHSH, CDR2 LQKENI. This CDR3 comprises 17 residues. V dropped 2 bases and J dropped 5; count of bases not matched to a gene: 13. The CDR3 here is CASSPALTAGAGDTQYF. The CDR3 nucleotides are TGTGCCAGCTCACCAGCGCTAACTGCGGGAGCGGGAGATACGCAGTATTTT.

V usage is TRBV11-1 and J usage is TRBJ2-4; TRBD2 agrees at 7 bases. This CDR3 is 16 amino acids long. V was pared by 5 bases and J by 3 bases, with 10 bases of the junction left unmatched. Germline V lookup: CDR1 SGHAT, CDR2 FQDESV (reference sequence). The DNA for the CDR3 is TGTGCCAGCAGCCCCGGGACTACCTTGGGCAAAAACATTCAGTACTTC. Protein: CASSPGTTLGKNIQYF.

The chain couples TRBV7-9 to TRBJ1-1, with D maybe TRBD1 (6 bases). The V end was cut by 4 bases, the J end by 5 bases, with 17 bases between. CDR1 and CDR2 from the germline V gene are SEHNR and FQNEAQ (reference sequence). The CDR3 is made up of 15 amino acids. CDR3 sequence (DNA): TGTGCCAGCAGCTGGGGGGCAGGGATCGGGACTGAAGCTTTCTTT. Protein sequence: CASSWGAGIGTEAFF. The full variable domain, rest sourced from reference TRBV7-9 and TRBJ1-1, is DTGVSQNPRHKITKRGQNVTFRCDPISEHNRLYWYRQTLGQGPEFLTYFQNEAQLEKSRLLSDRFSAERPKGSFSTLEIQRTEQGDSAMYLCASSWGAGIGTEAFFGQGTRLTVV.

This clone was seen only a few times. The J gene is TRBJ1-1, the V gene TRBV9, with D perhaps matching TRBD1 (5 bases). Germline CDR1 is SGDLS and CDR2 is YYNGEE. The CDR3 is 14 residues long. Trimming removed 4 bases at V and 7 bases at J, with 17 bases between. CDR3 region: CASSPVGTSVEAFF. The CDR3 DNA follows: TGTGCCAGCAGCCCCGTTGGGACTAGTGTTGAAGCTTTCTTT.

J is TRBJ1-5 and V is TRBV4-1; no definite D call. V dropped 6 bases and J dropped 5 bases, with 11 bases sitting between them. The CDR3 runs 13 residues. CDR1 is MGHRA, CDR2 YSYEKL, per germline. CDR3 nucleotide sequence: TGCGCCAGCAGTTTAGGGTTTTATCAGCCCCAGCATTTT. This encodes CASSLGFYQPQHF.

V usage is TRBV5-1 and J usage is TRBJ2-1; TRBD1 is a possible D gene (6 bases). From germline, CDR1 is SGHRS and CDR2 YFSETQ. The length of the CDR3 is 16 residues. V shed 0 bases and J shed 4 bases, with 14 bases lying between them. The CDR3 region is CASSLDQGLGYNEQFF. The CDR3 DNA is TGCGCCAGCAGCTTGGACCAGGGGTTAGGGTACAATGAGCAGTTCTTC.

The rearrangement joins TRBV27 to TRBJ1-1; no clear D gene. V lost 6 bases and J 1 base, leaving 9 bases between the germline ends. This CDR3 has 13 amino acids. The V gene's germline CDR1 is MNHEY and CDR2 SMNVEV (reference sequence). CDR3 coding DNA: TGTGCCAGCAGGAGGAGGCCGAACACTGAAGCTTTCTTT. Protein sequence: CASRRRPNTEAFF.

This clone was observed once. The chain couples TRBV27 to TRBJ2-5; 8 bases map to TRBD2. Losses at the gene ends were 6 bases for V and 4 bases for J; bases not matched to a gene: 13. The germline V gene has CDR1 MNHEY and CDR2 SMNVEV (reference sequence). The CDR3 extends over 16 amino acids. The CDR3 DNA reads TGTGCCAGCAGACCCGGGGGGGGCGGGCGGGGAGAGACCCAGTACTTC. It yields the protein CASRPGGGGRGETQYF.

J is TRBJ2-1 and V is TRBV4-1, with D possibly matching TRBD2 (5 bases). The CDR3 sequence is 17 residues long. Per germline, CDR1 MGHRA and CDR2 YSYEKL. V was pared by 4 bases and J by 4 bases, with 20 bases between. CDR3 sequence (DNA): TGCGCCAGCAGCCCATCCGTTAATCCTAGCACGTACAATGAGCAGTTCTTC. This translates into CASSPSVNPSTYNEQFF.

The chain combines TRBV5-1 with TRBJ2-6; tentatively, D is TRBD1 (6 bases). The CDR3 spans 17 residues. The V gene's germline CDR1 is SGHRS and CDR2 YFSETQ. V was shortened by 4 bases and J by 4 bases, with 18 bases between the two germline ends. The CDR3 DNA follows: TGCGCCAGCAGCCGACGACGGACAGCCCCAGGGGCCAACGTCCTGACTTTC. It yields the protein CASSRRRTAPGANVLTF.

Only a few counts were recorded for this clone. J is TRBJ1-3 and V is TRBV7-9; 11 bases are a match to TRBD1. The CDR3 spans 16 residues. Per germline, CDR1 SEHNR and CDR2 FQNEAQ (reference sequence). V gave up 4 bases and J gave up 3 bases; unmatched junction bases: 5. The CDR3, as DNA: TGTGCCAGCAGCTCCCGGACAGGGGGCATTGGAAACACCATATATTTT. It encodes CASSSRTGGIGNTIYF.

The chain uses TRBV5-4 and TRBJ1-1; TRBD1 might be the D (6 bases). This CDR3 contains 17 residues. The germline V and J ends were trimmed by 1 base and 1 base, with 17 bases remaining between them. Germline values: CDR1 SGHNT, CDR2 YYREEE (reference sequence). The DNA of the CDR3 is TGTGCCAGCAGCTTGAGACTATCGGGGGCGAGGAACACTGAAGCTTTCTTT. Protein product: CASSLRLSGARNTEAFF.

The chain employs TRBV28 and TRBJ2-1, with D possibly being TRBD2 (6 bases). The CDR3 is 14 amino acids. CDR1 is MDHEN and CDR2 is SYDVKM in the germline V gene. The V gene lost 9 bases and the J gene lost 2 bases, with 14 bases spanning the gap. As DNA, the CDR3 is TGTGCCAGTACTACGGGAGCGCCCTACAATGAGCAGTTCTTC. This translates into CASTTGAPYNEQFF.